Presented here are 28 T cell receptor beta chains from one specimen sequenced in a study of beta chain features in type 1 diabetes. The sequenced template was cDNA made from the entire isolated RNA. Sequencing used immunoSEQ multiplex PCR; TCRdb keeps in-frame clones, though not all of them. The sample records under 900,000 clones, roughly 15% being singletons. Sequences were obtained from naive CD4+ T cells from blood. These receptors were collected from a woman aged 18-30 years in good health.

The genes are TRBV5-4 and TRBJ2-5, with D perhaps TRBD2 (6 bases). V was cut by 1 base and J by 2 bases, with 18 bases left in between. This CDR3 spans 17 amino acids. The germline CDR1 and CDR2 sequences are SGHNT and YYREEE (reference sequence). The CDR3, as DNA: TGTGCCAGCAGCTTGAGAACGCGGGGCCATCATCAAGAGACCCAGTACTTC. It is translated as CASSLRTRGHHQETQYF.

The gene calls are TRBV7-2 and TRBJ2-5, with D tentatively TRBD2 (5 bases). This CDR3 contains 13 residues. Germline lookup yields CDR1 SGHTA and CDR2 FQGNSA. V was trimmed by 1 base and J by 4 bases, leaving 7 bases between them. DNA for the CDR3: TGTGCCAGCAGCTTAGGGGAGAGAGAGACCCAGTACTTC. This sequence encodes CASSLGERETQYF.

Written as DNA, the CDR3 is TGTGCCAGCGGACGGACTTCCGGGGGCTACACCTTC. As protein: CASGRTSGGYTF. This sequence joins TRBV28 and TRBJ1-2; D call uncertain. V lost 8 bases and J 8 bases, leaving 15 bases between the germline ends. The CDR3 is 12 residues long. Germline-derived CDR1 and CDR2 are MDHEN and SYDVKM.

Only a few counts were recorded for this clone. The J gene is TRBJ1-5, the V gene TRBV9, with D uncertain. The CDR3 is made up of 14 amino acids. Germline V gives CDR1 SGDLS, CDR2 YYNGEE. The V gene lost 8 bases and the J gene lost 0 bases, with 12 bases spanning the gap. The CDR3 loop reads CASPDGYSNQPQHF. The CDR3, as DNA: TGTGCCAGTCCGGATGGGTATAGCAATCAGCCCCAGCATTTT.

The chain links TRBV9 to TRBJ1-1; D ambiguous. CDR1 is SGDLS, CDR2 YYNGEE, per germline. V was pared by 2 bases and J by 0 bases, with 5 bases between. The CDR3 is 13 amino acids. CDR3 nucleotide sequence: TGTGCCAGCAGCGTTAGATTGAACACTGAAGCTTTCTTT. It codes for CASSVRLNTEAFF.

The table lists this clone with a few counts. The V call is TRBV7-9, the J call TRBJ2-7, with D possibly called TRBD1 or TRBD2 (5 bases each). Germline V gene sequence: CDR1 SEHNR, CDR2 FQNEAQ (reference sequence). V lost 2 bases and J lost 6, with 14 bases in between. The CDR3 extends over 14 amino acids. CDR3 protein: CASSLRGSRGEQYF. The CDR3 DNA follows: TGTGCCAGCAGCTTAAGGGGCAGCCGGGGCGAGCAGTACTTC.

This clone has more than one count but fewer than ten. The V call is TRBV19, the J call TRBJ2-1; the D gene could be TRBD1 or TRBD2 (5 bases each). V lost 5 bases, J lost 4 bases, and 12 bases lay in between. Germline V lookup: CDR1 LNHDA, CDR2 SQIVND (reference sequence). This CDR3 has 14 residues. The CDR3 DNA reads as TGTGCCAGTAGTCCTGGGGACCGGTACAATGAGCAGTTCTTC. This translates into CASSPGDRYNEQFF.

V is TRBV7-8 and J is TRBJ2-1; TRBD1 matches 9 bases. The trim removed 1 base at V and 7 bases at J, leaving 2 bases unmatched. Germline V gene data show CDR1 as SGHVS and CDR2 as FQNEAQ. This CDR3 is built from 14 residues. CDR3 nucleotides: TGTGCCAGCAGCTTAGTAGGGACAGGGAATGAGCAGTTCTTC. It codes for CASSLVGTGNEQFF. Drawing the rest from reference TRBV7-8 and TRBJ2-1, the complete variable domain is GAGVSQSPRYKVAKRGQDVALRCDPISGHVSLFWYQQALGQGPEFLTYFQNEAQLDKSGLPSDRFFAERPEGSVSTLKIQRTQQEDSAVYLCASSLVGTGNEQFFGPGTRLTVL.

This sequence joins TRBV7-2 and TRBJ2-5, with TRBD2 identical over 11 bases. The junction had 2 bases not matched to a gene; V was cut back by 0 bases and J by 2 bases. The CDR3 covers 16 residues. The germline V gene encodes CDR1 SGHTA and CDR2 FQGNSA. CDR3 bases: TGTGCCAGCAGCTTAGCCTCTAGCGGGGGGCAAGAGACCCAGTACTTC. It translates to CASSLASSGGQETQYF.

A few counts support this clone. The V gene is TRBV6-5, the J gene TRBJ2-5, with D perhaps TRBD1 or TRBD2 (5 bases each). V lost 2 bases and J 4 bases, leaving 8 bases between the germline ends. The CDR3 covers 13 residues. In germline, CDR1 is MNHEY, CDR2 SVGAGI. CDR3 DNA sequence: TGTGCCAGCAGTTACCCAGGGACAGAGACCCAGTACTTC. This gives the protein CASSYPGTETQYF.

The gene calls are TRBV10-3 and TRBJ1-6; D unclear. V lost 0 bases to trimming and J lost 9 bases, with 9 bases between them. The CDR3 covers 14 residues. Looked up from germline, CDR1 is ENHRY and CDR2 is SYGVKD. The CDR3 coding sequence is TGTGCCATCAGTGAGTCGATGAGTAGTTCACCCCTCCACTTT. Amino acids: CAISESMSSSPLHF.

In this sample, this clone turned up a few times. The chain has TRBV7-2 and TRBJ2-3; D ambiguous. The germline CDR1 and CDR2 sequences are SGHTA and FQGNSA. The CDR3 totals 13 residues. Trimming pared 3 bases from V and 5 bases from J, leaving 9 bases between. CDR3 sequence reads: CASSFRLLDTQYF. As DNA, the CDR3 is TGTGCCAGCAGCTTCAGACTCCTAGATACGCAGTATTTT.

The V call is TRBV6-1, the J call TRBJ1-5; D gene ambiguous. Trimming left V 6 bases short and J 5 bases short, with 8 bases between. The CDR3 is 12 amino acids. Per the germline V gene, CDR1 is MNHNS and CDR2 is SASEGT. CDR3 residues: CASSPRDQPQHF. The CDR3 nucleotides are TGTGCCAGCAGCCCCCGTGATCAGCCCCAGCATTTT.

This clone was picked up a small number of times. V gene TRBV15 combines with J gene TRBJ1-1, with a weak D call TRBD1 (5 bases). Between the trimmed V and J ends, which lost 0 bases and 4 bases, there was a span of 12 bases. Germline V lookup: CDR1 LNHNV, CDR2 YYDKDF (reference sequence). The CDR3 contains 15 residues. The CDR3 nucleotides read TGTGCCACCAGCAGAGATCTGGCGGGGGGCACTGAAGCTTTCTTT. This gives the protein CATSRDLAGGTEAFF.

This chain uses TRBV2 with TRBJ2-1; 7 bases are shared with TRBD2. This CDR3 has 16 residues. Trimming cost V 4 bases and J 4 bases; bases outside gene matches: 10. Per germline, CDR1 SNHLY and CDR2 FYNNEI. CDR3 region: CASSVELALHYNEQFF. The CDR3 DNA sequence: TGTGCCAGCAGTGTGGAACTAGCGCTGCATTACAATGAGCAGTTCTTC.

The V call is TRBV18, the J call TRBJ2-2; no clear D gene. Germline V gene sequence: CDR1 KGHSH, CDR2 LQKENI. The V and J ends lost 0 bases and 9 bases respectively, with 8 bases between them. The CDR3 is made up of 13 amino acids. CDR3 nucleotides: TGTGCCAGCTCACCACCATCCGCCCGGGAGCTGTTTTTT. Protein: CASSPPSARELFF.

This clone was counted only a few times. The chain combines TRBV7-2 with TRBJ2-7, with D possibly matching TRBD1 (5 bases). Trimming removed 0 bases from V and 2 bases from J, with 11 bases in between. CDR1 is SGHTA and CDR2 is FQGNSA in the germline V gene. This CDR3 has 15 amino acids. CDR3 sequence: CASSLASPGTYEQYF. The DNA of the CDR3 is TGTGCCAGCAGCTTAGCGTCACCAGGGACCTACGAGCAGTACTTC.

V and J are TRBV4-1 and TRBJ2-7; D may correspond to TRBD1 or TRBD2 (5 bases each). The CDR3 length is 15 residues. From germline, CDR1 is MGHRA and CDR2 YSYEKL. V lost 0 bases and J lost 5, with 14 bases in between. CDR3 residues: CASSQDPGTLDEQYF. Here the CDR3 DNA reads TGCGCCAGCAGCCAAGACCCCGGGACCTTAGACGAGCAGTACTTC.

This clone has only a few counts. The chain uses TRBV12-2 and TRBJ2-2; the table's D call TRBD2 went unverified against the DNA. TRBV12-2 is listed as a pseudogene. This CDR3 comprises 15 residues. For the CDR3, the DNA is TGTGCAAGTCGCCCCCTGACGGGAGTGTCCGGGGAGCTGTTTTTT. Its protein is CASRPLTGVSGELFF.

This clone turned up a few times. The sample carries other DNA sequences with the same CDR3. This sequence joins TRBV28 and TRBJ2-7; 9 nucleotides align to TRBD1. The CDR3 consists of 15 residues. V trimming: 4 bases; J trimming: 2 bases; junction bases outside the gene matches: 6. The germline CDR1 and CDR2 sequences are MDHEN and SYDVKM. CDR3 bases: TGTGCCAGCAGTTCATCCGGGACAGGGACCTACGAGCAGTACTTC. It yields the protein CASSSSGTGTYEQYF.

The chain employs TRBV7-6 and TRBJ2-1; a weak D match, TRBD2 (5 bases). Germline CDR1 reads SGHVS; CDR2 reads FNYEAQ. Trimming cost V 2 bases and J 0 bases, with 17 bases left between them. This CDR3 has 18 residues. The CDR3 DNA reads as TGTGCCAGCAGCTTATCGGTTCCCGGGGTGAGCTCCTACAATGAGCAGTTCTTC. Translation: CASSLSVPGVSSYNEQFF.

CDR3 DNA sequence: TGTGCCAGCATCTACCAGGTACAGAACTATGGCTACACCTTC. This encodes CASIYQVQNYGYTF. V gene TRBV6-8 combines with J gene TRBJ1-2, with D unresolved. Between the trimmed V and J ends, which lost 7 bases and 2 bases, there was a span of 14 bases. The CDR3 extends over 14 amino acids. Germline lookup yields CDR1 MNHGY and CDR2 SAAAGT.

This clone has just a few counts. The rearrangement uses TRBV27 and TRBJ2-7; 7 bases are shared with TRBD1. The CDR3 covers 14 residues. CDR1 MNHEY and CDR2 SMNVEV come from the germline V gene (reference sequence). V dropped 6 bases and J dropped 2; count of bases not matched to a gene: 7. CDR3 nucleotide sequence: TGTGCCAGCAGGGGTTTGGGACAGACCTACGAGCAGTACTTC. Protein: CASRGLGQTYEQYF.

The V and J genes are TRBV7-2 and TRBJ1-2; the D gene is possibly TRBD1 (6 bases). CDR1 is SGHTA and CDR2 is FQGNSA in the germline V gene. The CDR3 sequence is 12 residues long. Trimming shortened V by 4 bases and J by 8 bases, and 11 bases separated the two germline ends. The CDR3 DNA sequence: TGTGCCAGCAGCTCCAGGGGACCCGGCTACACCTTC. This gives the protein CASSSRGPGYTF. Together with reference TRBV7-2 and TRBJ1-2, the CDR3 gives the full variable domain: GAGVSQSPSNKVTEKGKDVELRCDPISGHTALYWYRQSLGQGLEFLIYFQGNSAPDKSGLPSDRFSAERTGGSVSTLTIQRTQQEDSAVYLCASSSRGPGYTFGSGTRLTVV.

This clone was counted once. CDR3 coding DNA: TGTGCCAGCAGCTACTCCGGGACAATCTATGGCTACACCTTC. Translating it yields CASSYSGTIYGYTF. V and J are TRBV28 and TRBJ1-2, with D possibly matching TRBD1 (6 bases). Trimming took off 6 bases at V and 4 bases at J, with 15 bases between the two ends. CDR1 is MDHEN, CDR2 SYDVKM, per germline. The CDR3 extends over 14 amino acids.

The chain has TRBV2 and TRBJ2-3, with D possibly being TRBD2 (5 bases). The CDR3 totals 18 residues. Germline lookup yields CDR1 SNHLY and CDR2 FYNNEI. The ends were cut back, 2 bases at V and 4 bases at J, with 22 bases in the middle. CDR3: CASSERGRTAGMPDTQYF. The CDR3 nucleotides are TGTGCCAGCAGTGAAAGAGGGCGGACGGCGGGTATGCCAGATACGCAGTATTTT.

This clone was seen only a few times. The chain employs TRBV19 and TRBJ2-5, with TRBD1 identical over 10 bases. The CDR3 has 16 residues. Germline V gene lookup returns CDR1 LNHDA and CDR2 SQIVND (reference sequence). Trimming removed 5 bases from V and 1 base from J; junction bases left unmatched: 7. The chain's CDR3 is CASSDRDRGGQETQYF. Here the CDR3 DNA reads TGTGCCAGTAGTGACCGGGACAGGGGTGGCCAAGAGACCCAGTACTTC.

This clone appeared a few times. This rearrangement joins TRBV28 to TRBJ2-1; 10 bases match TRBD2. After removal of 4 bases from V and 4 bases from J, the junction contained 7 bases not matched to a gene. From germline, CDR1 is MDHEN and CDR2 SYDVKM. The length of the CDR3 is 16 residues. The CDR3 sequence is CASSSPGLADYNEQFF. DNA for the CDR3: TGTGCCAGCAGTTCCCCTGGACTAGCGGATTACAATGAGCAGTTCTTC.